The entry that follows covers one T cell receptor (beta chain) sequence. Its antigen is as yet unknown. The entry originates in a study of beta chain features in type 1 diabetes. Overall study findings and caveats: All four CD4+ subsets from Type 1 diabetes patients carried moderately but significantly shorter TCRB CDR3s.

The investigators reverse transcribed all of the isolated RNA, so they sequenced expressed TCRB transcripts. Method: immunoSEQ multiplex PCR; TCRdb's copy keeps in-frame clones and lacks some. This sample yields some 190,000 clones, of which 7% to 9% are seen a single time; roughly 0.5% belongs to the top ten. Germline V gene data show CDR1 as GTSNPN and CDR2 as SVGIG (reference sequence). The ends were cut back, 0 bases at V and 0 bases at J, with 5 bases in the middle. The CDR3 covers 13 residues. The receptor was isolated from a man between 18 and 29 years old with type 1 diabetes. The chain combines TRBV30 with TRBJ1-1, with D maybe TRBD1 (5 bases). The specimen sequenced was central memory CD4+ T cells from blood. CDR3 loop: CAWSVTVNTEAFF. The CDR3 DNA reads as TGTGCCTGGAGTGTGACAGTGAACACTGAAGCTTTCTTT.